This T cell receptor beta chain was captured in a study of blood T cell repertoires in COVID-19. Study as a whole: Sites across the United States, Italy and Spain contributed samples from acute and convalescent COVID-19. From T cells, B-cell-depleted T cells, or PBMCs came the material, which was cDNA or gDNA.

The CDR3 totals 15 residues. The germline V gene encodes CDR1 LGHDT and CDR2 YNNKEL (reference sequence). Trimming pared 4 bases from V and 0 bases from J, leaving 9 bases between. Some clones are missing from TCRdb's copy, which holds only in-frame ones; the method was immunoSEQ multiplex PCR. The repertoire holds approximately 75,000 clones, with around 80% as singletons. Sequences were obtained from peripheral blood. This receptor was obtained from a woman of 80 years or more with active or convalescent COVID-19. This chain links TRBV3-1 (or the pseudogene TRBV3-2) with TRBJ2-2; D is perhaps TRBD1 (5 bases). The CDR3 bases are TGTGCCAGCAGCCTAGGGGCCGCGAACACCGGGGAGCTGTTTTTT. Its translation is CASSLGAANTGELFF.